This paragraph covers one T cell receptor (beta chain) sequence. Some clones are missing from TCRdb's copy, which holds only in-frame ones; the method was immunoSEQ multiplex PCR. Here the sample spans tens of thousands of clones, about nine tenths being singletons. This entry is derived from a study of T cell changes during pregnancy in multiple sclerosis. The germline V gene encodes CDR1 SEHNR and CDR2 FQNEAQ (reference sequence). The ends were cut back, 5 bases at V and 8 bases at J, with 9 bases in the middle. The CDR3 totals 11 residues. The chain uses TRBV7-9 and TRBJ1-2; no definite D call. This receptor was identified in a female donor in good health, enrolled as a control in a pregnancy study. The sequencing here drew on peripheral blood, taken after pregnancy. CDR3 amino acids: CASSRQGGYTF. The CDR3 coding sequence is TGTGCCAGCAGCCGACAAGGCGGCTACACCTTC.